The T cell receptor (beta chain) described here comes from a study of neoadjuvant anti-PD-1 for oral cavity cancer. Only in-frame clones appear in the TCRdb table, and some are missing; sequencing was by immunoSEQ multiplex PCR. Altogether approximately 12,000 clones are present, 71% being singletons, with the ten largest covering approximately 2.3%. Documented time point: after neoadjuvant nivolumab, at surgical resection. CDR3 length: 15 amino acids. V gave up 1 base and J gave up 4 bases, with 15 bases separating them. Germline V lookup: CDR1 SGHRS, CDR2 YFSETQ. This TCR was sampled from a person aged 40 to 85 with oral cavity squamous cell carcinoma. This chain connects TRBV5-1 to TRBJ2-7; D tentatively reads TRBD1 or TRBD2 (6 bases each). This material consisted of PBMCs, taken after nivolumab (anti-PD-1) treatment. CDR3 in DNA: TGCGCCAGCAGCTTGATGCGGGGACATCTATACGAGCAGTACTTC. Its translation: CASSLMRGHLYEQYF.